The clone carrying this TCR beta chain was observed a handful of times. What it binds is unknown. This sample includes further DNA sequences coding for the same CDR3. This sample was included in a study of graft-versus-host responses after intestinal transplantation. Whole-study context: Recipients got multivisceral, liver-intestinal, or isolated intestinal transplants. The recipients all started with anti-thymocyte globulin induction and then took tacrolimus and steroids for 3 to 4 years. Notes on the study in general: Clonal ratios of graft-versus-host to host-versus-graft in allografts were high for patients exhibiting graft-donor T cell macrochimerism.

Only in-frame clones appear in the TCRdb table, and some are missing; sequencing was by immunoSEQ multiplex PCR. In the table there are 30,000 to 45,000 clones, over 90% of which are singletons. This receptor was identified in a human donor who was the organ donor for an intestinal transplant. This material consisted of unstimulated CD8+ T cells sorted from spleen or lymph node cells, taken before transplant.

The CDR3 DNA follows: TGTGCCAGCAGTTACGGGGACACCGGGGAGCTGTTTTTT. It is translated as CASSYGDTGELFF. The chain is built from TRBV6-5 and TRBJ2-2; D gene uncertain. The V end lost 2 bases, the J end lost 3 bases, and 4 bases lay between the germline ends. This CDR3 region has 13 residues. Germline CDR1 and CDR2: MNHEY and SVGAGI.